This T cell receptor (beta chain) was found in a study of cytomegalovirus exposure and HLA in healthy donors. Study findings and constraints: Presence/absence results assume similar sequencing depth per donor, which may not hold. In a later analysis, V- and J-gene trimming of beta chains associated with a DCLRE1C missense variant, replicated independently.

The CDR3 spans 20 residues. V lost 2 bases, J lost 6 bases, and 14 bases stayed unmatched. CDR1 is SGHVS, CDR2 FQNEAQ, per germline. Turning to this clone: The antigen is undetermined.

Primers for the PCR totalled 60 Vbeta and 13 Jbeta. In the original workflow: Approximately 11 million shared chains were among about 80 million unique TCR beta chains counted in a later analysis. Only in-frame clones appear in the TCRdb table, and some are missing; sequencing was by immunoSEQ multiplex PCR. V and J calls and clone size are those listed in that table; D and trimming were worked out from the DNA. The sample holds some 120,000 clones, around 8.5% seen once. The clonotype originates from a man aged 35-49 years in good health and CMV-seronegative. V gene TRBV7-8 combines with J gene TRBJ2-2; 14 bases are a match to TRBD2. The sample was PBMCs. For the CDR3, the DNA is TGTGCCAGCAGCTTATCCCAAAGACTAGCGGGGGGGCCTGGTGCCGGGGAGCTGTTTTTT. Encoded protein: CASSLSQRLAGGPGAGELFF.